This T cell receptor (beta chain) appears in the sequencing data of a study of cytomegalovirus exposure and HLA in healthy donors. Study summary: Later, an analysis reported that the 120 or so validation repertoires had used the same platform as the approximately 690 first-cohort repertoires. Whole-study findings and limits: Investigators reported 164 TCR beta chains as tied to cytomegalovirus.

Libraries were prepared by immunoSEQ multiplex PCR; TCRdb keeps only in-frame clonotypes and omits some of them. The sample has approximately 180,000 clones; roughly 88% are singletons. This clone was detected once. What it recognizes is unknown. J lost 4 bases, V lost 3 bases, and 7 bases had no gene match. The CDR3 spans 15 residues. Germline V lookup: CDR1 LNHDA, CDR2 SQIVND (reference sequence). The chain joins TRBV19 to TRBJ1-2; 8 bases match TRBD1. Source material: PBMCs. The clonotype was recovered from a woman aged 18 to 35 in good health and CMV-seronegative. The CDR3: CASSIGTGGPYGYTF. The DNA of the CDR3 is TGTGCCAGTAGTATTGGTACAGGGGGACCCTATGGCTACACCTTC.